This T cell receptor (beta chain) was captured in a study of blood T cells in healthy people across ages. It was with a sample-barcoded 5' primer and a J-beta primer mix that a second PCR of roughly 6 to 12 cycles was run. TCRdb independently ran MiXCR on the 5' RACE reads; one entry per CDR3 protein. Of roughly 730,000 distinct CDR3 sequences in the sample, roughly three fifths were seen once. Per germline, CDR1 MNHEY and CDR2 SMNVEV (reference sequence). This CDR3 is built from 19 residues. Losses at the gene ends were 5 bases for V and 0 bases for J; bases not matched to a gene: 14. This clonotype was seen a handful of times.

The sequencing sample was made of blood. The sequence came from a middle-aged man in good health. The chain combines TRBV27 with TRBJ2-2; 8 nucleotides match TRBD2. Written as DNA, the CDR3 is TGTGCCAGCAGTAAACATCCCCCAGCGGGAGTATCGAACACCGGGGAGCTGTTTTTT. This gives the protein CASSKHPPAGVSNTGELFF.